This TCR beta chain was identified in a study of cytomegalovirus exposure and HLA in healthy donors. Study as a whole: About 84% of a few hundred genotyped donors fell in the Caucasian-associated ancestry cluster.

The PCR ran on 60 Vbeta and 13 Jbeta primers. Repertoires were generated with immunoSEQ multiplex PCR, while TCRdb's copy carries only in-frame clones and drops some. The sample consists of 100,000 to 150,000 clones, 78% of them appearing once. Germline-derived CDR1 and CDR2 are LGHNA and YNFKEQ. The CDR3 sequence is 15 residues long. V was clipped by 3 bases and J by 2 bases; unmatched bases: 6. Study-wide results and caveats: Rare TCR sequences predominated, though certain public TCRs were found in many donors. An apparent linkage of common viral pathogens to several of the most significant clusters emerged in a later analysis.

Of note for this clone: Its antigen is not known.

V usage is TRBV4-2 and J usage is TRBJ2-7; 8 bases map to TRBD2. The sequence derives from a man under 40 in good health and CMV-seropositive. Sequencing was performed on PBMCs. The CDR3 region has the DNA TGTGCCAGCAGCCAGGCACTAGCGGAGCCCTACGAGCAGTACTTC. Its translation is CASSQALAEPYEQYF.